These 24 T cell receptor beta chains came from one sample sequenced in a study of blood T cell repertoires in COVID-19. The data were produced by immunoSEQ multiplex PCR, yet TCRdb's version contains in-frame clones alone and is incomplete. The sample holds 95,000 to 100,000 clones, about 90% seen once. Sequenced material: peripheral blood. The receptors were gathered from a woman in her 30s with acute or convalescent COVID-19.

V usage is TRBV7-9 and J usage is TRBJ2-2; TRBD1 aligns across 10 bases. The CDR3 has 16 residues. The V gene end was trimmed by 4 bases and the J gene end by 3 bases; junction bases not matched to a gene: 5. Looked up from germline, CDR1 is SEHNR and CDR2 is FQNEAQ (reference sequence). The DNA for the CDR3 is TGTGCCAGCAGCTCGCCCGGGACAGGGGACACCGGGGAGCTGTTTTTT. Its translation is CASSSPGTGDTGELFF.

This clone is classed as medium-sized. In the same sample, other DNA sequences code for this CDR3. The chain uses TRBV2 and TRBJ1-6; D is uncertain. Germline CDR1 and CDR2: SNHLY and FYNNEI. With 3 bases removed from V and 0 bases from J, the gap between germline ends came to 3 bases. The CDR3 is 14 amino acids. CDR3 DNA: TGTGCCAGCAGTGAGAGCTCCTATAATTCACCCCTCCACTTT. Translated, it gives CASSESSYNSPLHF.

The chain recombines TRBV19 with TRBJ2-7; D perhaps matches TRBD2 (6 bases). Trimming took off 3 bases at V and 3 bases at J, with 15 bases between the two ends. The CDR3 consists of 15 residues. Germline V CDR1 and CDR2: LNHDA, SQIVND (reference sequence). DNA for the CDR3: TGTGCCAGTAGTATCGGGGGAGGTCCCCACTACGAGCAGTACTTC. Protein product: CASSIGGGPHYEQYF.

The genes are TRBV27 and TRBJ2-7; 7 nucleotides match TRBD1. Unmatched junction bases numbered 13, after V lost 4 bases and J lost 7 bases. Germline assignment: CDR1 MNHEY and CDR2 SMNVEV (reference sequence). This CDR3 spans 15 amino acids. The CDR3 DNA reads TGTGCCAGCAGTTCCAACAGGGGTTCTAGTTTGGAGCAGTACTTC. Translation gives CASSSNRGSSLEQYF.

J is TRBJ1-1 and V is TRBV9; no firm D call. V lost 4 bases to trimming and J lost 0 bases, with 7 bases between them. The CDR3 runs to 13 residues. The germline CDR1 and CDR2 sequences are SGDLS and YYNGEE. The CDR3 DNA follows: TGTGCCAGCAGCTTTAGTATGAACACTGAAGCTTTCTTT. Translated, it gives CASSFSMNTEAFF.

The DNA of the CDR3 is TGCGCCAGCAGCTTGGGGCCAAGCGGAAACACGGGCACAGATACGCAGTATTTT. Translating it yields CASSLGPSGNTGTDTQYF. This chain links TRBV5-1 with TRBJ2-3; the D gene is possibly TRBD2 (5 bases). The CDR3 runs 18 residues. From germline, CDR1 is SGHRS and CDR2 YFSETQ. The germline V and J ends were trimmed by 0 bases and 1 base, with 18 bases remaining between them.

This clone was seen more than once but under ten times. The V gene is TRBV3-1 (or the pseudogene TRBV3-2), the J gene TRBJ1-2; TRBD1 is a possible D gene (6 bases). Germline CDR1 reads LGHDT; CDR2 reads YNNKEL (reference sequence). V lost 1 base and J 6 bases, leaving 9 bases between the germline ends. The CDR3 extends over 13 amino acids. This chain's CDR3 is CASSQGQGNGYTF. CDR3 nucleotide sequence: TGTGCCAGCAGCCAAGGGCAGGGGAATGGCTACACCTTC.

The gene calls are TRBV28 and TRBJ1-4; the D gene is possibly TRBD1 (5 bases). Trimming took 2 bases from V and 3 from J, leaving 10 bases between them. The CDR3 covers 15 residues. Germline V gene sequence: CDR1 MDHEN, CDR2 SYDVKM. CDR3 DNA sequence: TGTGCCAGCAGTTTAGCAGGGAATGCTAATGAAAAACTGTTTTTT. Encoded protein: CASSLAGNANEKLFF.

As to this clone: Germline and junction disagree at one end, which may indicate a read error. This chain connects TRBV11-2 to TRBJ1-4, with TRBD1 identical over 7 bases. CDR3 size: 12 residues. From germline, CDR1 is SGHAT and CDR2 FQNNGV. The CDR3, as DNA: TGTGCCAGCAGCTCAGGGGGGCAGGCACTAGGGTTT. Its protein is CASSSGGQALGF. The full variable domain, in which reference TRBV11-2 and TRBJ1-4 provide the parts outside the CDR3, is EAGVAQSPRYKIIEKRQSVAFWCNPISGHATLYWYQQILGQGPKLLIQFQNNGVVDDSQLPKDRFSAERLKGVDSTLKIQPAKLEDSAVYLCASSSGGQALGFGSGTQLSVL.

The rearrangement uses TRBV30 and TRBJ1-1; D gene ambiguous. This CDR3 is 13 amino acids long. Between the trimmed V and J ends, which lost 0 bases and 3 bases, there was a span of 8 bases. Germline CDR1 and CDR2: GTSNPN and SVGIG (reference sequence). Here the CDR3 DNA reads TGTGCCTGGAGTGTACACAGAGACACTGAAGCTTTCTTT. Its translation is CAWSVHRDTEAFF.

The chain recombines TRBV7-9 with TRBJ2-1, with D perhaps TRBD2 (6 bases). V was clipped by 5 bases and J by 6 bases, with 8 bases between them. The CDR3 spans 12 residues. Germline loops: CDR1 SEHNR, CDR2 FQNEAQ (reference sequence). The CDR3 nucleotides are TGTGCCAGCAGCGCGACTAGCAATGAGCAGTTCTTC. Its protein product is CASSATSNEQFF.

The chain recombines TRBV6-5 with TRBJ1-1, with unresolved D. Germline CDR1 is MNHEY and CDR2 is SVGAGI. The CDR3 extends over 14 amino acids. V shed 0 bases and J shed 5 bases, with 10 bases lying between them. Written as DNA, the CDR3 is TGTGCCAGCAGTTACTCGCAGATTTTGACTGAAGCTTTCTTT. Translation: CASSYSQILTEAFF.

J is TRBJ2-7 and V is TRBV5-1; TRBD2 matches 9 bases. V lost 0 bases to trimming and J lost 6 bases; unmatched junction nucleotides: 4. The germline V gene has CDR1 SGHRS and CDR2 YFSETQ. CDR3 length: 14 residues. CDR3 amino acids: CASSLEGTSSEQYF. CDR3 DNA sequence: TGCGCCAGCAGCTTGGAAGGGACTAGCAGCGAGCAGTACTTC.

J is TRBJ1-3 and V is TRBV11-3, with 7 nucleotides matching TRBD1. The CDR3 contains 13 residues. The germline V gene encodes CDR1 SGHNT and CDR2 YENEEA. Unmatched junction bases numbered 6, after V lost 5 bases and J lost 8 bases. Written as DNA, the CDR3 is TGTGCCAGCAGCGAACGACAGGGTGACACCATATATTTT. The encoded protein is CASSERQGDTIYF.

The chain recombines TRBV29-1 with TRBJ2-1; 8 bases map to TRBD1. The J segment lost 12 bases and the V segment lost 4 bases, leaving 8 bases of the junction unmatched. CDR3 length equals 12 residues. Per the germline V gene, CDR1 is SQVTM and CDR2 is ANQGSEA. The CDR3 sequence is CSVVGQGEWQFF. In DNA form, the CDR3 reads TGCAGCGTTGTCGGACAGGGTGAATGGCAGTTCTTC.

The genes are TRBV27 and TRBJ1-1, with D perhaps matching TRBD1 (6 bases). Per germline, CDR1 MNHEY and CDR2 SMNVEV (reference sequence). The V end lost 2 bases, the J end lost 5 bases, and 9 bases lay between the germline ends. This CDR3 spans 13 amino acids. CDR3 nucleotides: TGTGCCAGCAGTTTAGAGGGGGATACTGAAGCTTTCTTT. This encodes CASSLEGDTEAFF.

The J gene is TRBJ2-3, the V gene TRBV11-2; no clear D gene. Trimming pared 3 bases from V and 0 bases from J, leaving 16 bases between. The CDR3 has 17 amino acids. CDR1 SGHAT and CDR2 FQNNGV come from the germline V gene. The CDR3 nucleotides are TGTGCCAGCAGCTTTAACCGACAATTCGCTAGCACAGATACGCAGTATTTT. Residues: CASSFNRQFASTDTQYF. Based on the CDR3 plus reference TRBV11-2 and TRBJ2-3, the full variable domain is EAGVAQSPRYKIIEKRQSVAFWCNPISGHATLYWYQQILGQGPKLLIQFQNNGVVDDSQLPKDRFSAERLKGVDSTLKIQPAKLEDSAVYLCASSFNRQFASTDTQYFGPGTRLTVL.

The chain employs TRBV29-1 and TRBJ2-1; 13 positions match TRBD2. Looked up from germline, CDR1 is SQVTM and CDR2 is ANQGSEA. Trimming took 7 bases from V and 9 from J; bases not matched to a gene: 6. This CDR3 is 13 amino acids long. The CDR3 loop reads CSGRLAGGGEQFF. The CDR3 bases are TGCAGCGGTCGACTAGCGGGGGGCGGTGAGCAGTTCTTC.

CDR3 region: CASSWSVTQYF. In nucleotides, the CDR3 is TGTGCCAGCAGCTGGAGTGTAACGCAGTATTTT. The chain uses TRBV5-6 and TRBJ2-3; unclear D gene. The CDR3 has 11 residues. V shed 3 bases and J shed 9 bases, with 8 bases lying between them. Germline-derived CDR1 and CDR2 are SGHDT and YYEEEE.

The rearrangement uses TRBV30 and TRBJ1-4; possible D gene TRBD1, 5 bases. This CDR3 is built from 15 residues. V lost 2 bases, J lost 5 bases, and 15 bases lay in between. The V gene's germline CDR1 is GTSNPN and CDR2 SVGIG (reference sequence). The CDR3 spells CAWSRGQGKNEKLFF. In nucleotides, the CDR3 is TGTGCCTGGAGTAGGGGTCAGGGTAAAAATGAAAAACTGTTTTTT. The full variable domain, in which reference TRBV30 and TRBJ1-4 provide the parts outside the CDR3, is SQTIHQWPATLVQPVGSPLSLECTVEGTSNPNLYWYRQAAGRGLQLLFYSVGIGQISSEVPQNLSASRPQDRQFILSSKKLLLSDSGFYLCAWSRGQGKNEKLFFGSGTQLSVL.

The rearrangement joins TRBV10-3 to TRBJ2-7; 10 positions match TRBD2. The CDR3 spans 15 residues. V lost 4 bases, J lost 7 bases, and 10 bases stayed unmatched. CDR1 and CDR2 (germline): ENHRY, SYGVKD. CDR3 in amino acids: CAISAQALAGEEQYF. CDR3 nucleotides: TGTGCCATCAGTGCCCAGGCCCTAGCGGGGGAAGAGCAGTACTTC.

The rearrangement joins TRBV6-1 to TRBJ1-5; D unclear. CDR3 length: 13 amino acids. Germline CDR1 is MNHNS and CDR2 is SASEGT. The V and J ends lost 3 bases and 4 bases respectively, with 7 bases between them. The CDR3 protein is CASSDSPNQPQHF. DNA for the CDR3: TGTGCCAGCAGTGACAGTCCGAATCAGCCCCAGCATTTT.

This clone was seen only a few times. The chain has TRBV2 and TRBJ1-5, with D perhaps TRBD1 (6 bases). V was cut by 5 bases and J by 5 bases, with 10 bases left in between. This CDR3 is built from 13 residues. Germline V gene sequence: CDR1 SNHLY, CDR2 FYNNEI. The CDR3 region has the DNA TGTGCCAGCAGTTTTGACAGGCATCAGCCCCAGCATTTT. This sequence encodes CASSFDRHQPQHF.

The chain recombines TRBV30 with TRBJ1-3; D call uncertain. The CDR3 has 14 residues. CDR1 and CDR2 (germline): GTSNPN, SVGIG (reference sequence). Trimming cost V 5 bases and J 3 bases, with 14 bases left between them. CDR3 sequence: CAWDAGVDGNTIYF. The CDR3 DNA reads as TGTGCCTGGGATGCGGGAGTGGATGGAAACACCATATATTTT.